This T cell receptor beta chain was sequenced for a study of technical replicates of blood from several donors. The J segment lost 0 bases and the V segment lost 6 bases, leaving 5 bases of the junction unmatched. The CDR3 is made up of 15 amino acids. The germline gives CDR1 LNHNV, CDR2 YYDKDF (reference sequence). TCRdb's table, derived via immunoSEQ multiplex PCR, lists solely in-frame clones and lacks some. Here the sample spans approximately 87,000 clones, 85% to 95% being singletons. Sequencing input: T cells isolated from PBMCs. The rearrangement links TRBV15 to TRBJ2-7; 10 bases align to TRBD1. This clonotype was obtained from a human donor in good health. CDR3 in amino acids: CATRETGGSSYEQYF. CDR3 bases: TGTGCCACCAGGGAGACAGGGGGCAGCTCCTACGAGCAGTACTTC.